This TCR beta chain was sequenced during a study of T-cell memory formation after mild COVID-19. Germline loops: CDR1 MNHEY, CDR2 SVGEGT. This CDR3 spans 14 amino acids. The V and J ends lost 8 bases and 2 bases respectively, with 13 bases between them. A few counts support this clonotype. TCRdb itself ran the 5' RACE reads through MiXCR, one entry per CDR3 protein. The sample yields approximately 170,000 distinct CDR3 sequences, over 10% seen once. Sequenced sample: PBMCs or a T cell subset sorted from them (not recorded which). This chain links TRBV6-2 or TRBV6-3 with TRBJ1-5; weak D call: TRBD1 (6 bases). This receptor was identified in a man aged 18 to 29 who had mild COVID-19 (a few samples of this study predate the infection). Cell type and time point are not known. CDR3 in amino acids: CASREGGGNQPQHF. The DNA of the CDR3 is TGTGCCAGCCGCGAGGGGGGTGGCAATCAGCCCCAGCATTTT.